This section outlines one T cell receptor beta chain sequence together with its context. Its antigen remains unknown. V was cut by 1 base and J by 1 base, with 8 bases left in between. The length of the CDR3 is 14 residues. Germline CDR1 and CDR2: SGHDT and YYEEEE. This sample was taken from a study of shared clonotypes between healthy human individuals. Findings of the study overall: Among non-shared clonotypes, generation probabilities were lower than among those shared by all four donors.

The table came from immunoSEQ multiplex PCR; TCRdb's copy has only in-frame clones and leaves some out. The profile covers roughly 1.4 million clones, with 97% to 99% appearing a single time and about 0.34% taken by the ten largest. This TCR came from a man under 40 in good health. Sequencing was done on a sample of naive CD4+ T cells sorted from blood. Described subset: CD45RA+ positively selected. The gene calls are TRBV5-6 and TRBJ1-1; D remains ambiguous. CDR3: CASSLFPGNTEAFF. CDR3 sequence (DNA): TGTGCCAGCAGCTTGTTTCCGGGGAACACTGAAGCTTTCTTT.